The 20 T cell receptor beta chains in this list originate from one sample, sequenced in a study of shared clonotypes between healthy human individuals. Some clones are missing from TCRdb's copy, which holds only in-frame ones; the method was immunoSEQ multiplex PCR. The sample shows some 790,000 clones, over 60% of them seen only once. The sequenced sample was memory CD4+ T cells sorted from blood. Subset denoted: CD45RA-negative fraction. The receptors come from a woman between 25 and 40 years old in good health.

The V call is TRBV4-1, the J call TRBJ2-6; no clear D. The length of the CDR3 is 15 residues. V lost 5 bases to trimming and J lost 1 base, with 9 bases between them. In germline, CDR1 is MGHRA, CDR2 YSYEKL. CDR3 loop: CASSYNPSGANVLTF. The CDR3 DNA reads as TGCGCCAGCAGCTACAACCCATCTGGGGCCAACGTCCTGACTTTC.

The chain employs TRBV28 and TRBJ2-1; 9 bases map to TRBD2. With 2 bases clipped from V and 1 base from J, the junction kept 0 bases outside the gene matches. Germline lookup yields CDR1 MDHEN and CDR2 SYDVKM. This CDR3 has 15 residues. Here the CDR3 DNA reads TGTGCCAGCAGTTTAAGCGGGAGGTCCTACAATGAGCAGTTCTTC. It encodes CASSLSGRSYNEQFF.

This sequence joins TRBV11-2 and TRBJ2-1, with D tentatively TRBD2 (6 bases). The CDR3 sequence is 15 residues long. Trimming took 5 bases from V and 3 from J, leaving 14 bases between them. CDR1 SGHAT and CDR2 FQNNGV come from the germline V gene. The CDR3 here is CASSNRGGSYNEQFF. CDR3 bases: TGTGCCAGCAGCAATAGGGGAGGAAGCTACAATGAGCAGTTCTTC.

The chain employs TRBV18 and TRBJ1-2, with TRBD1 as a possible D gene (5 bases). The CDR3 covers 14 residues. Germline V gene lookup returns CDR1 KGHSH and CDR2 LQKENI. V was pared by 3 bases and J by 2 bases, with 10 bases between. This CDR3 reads CASSPSQGNYGYTF. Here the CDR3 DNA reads TGTGCCAGCTCACCGAGCCAGGGAAACTATGGCTACACCTTC. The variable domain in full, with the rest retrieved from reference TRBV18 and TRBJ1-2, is NAGVMQNPRHLVRRRGQEARLRCSPMKGHSHVYWYRQLPEEGLKFMVYLQKENIIDESGMPKERFSAEFPKEGPSILRIQQVVRGDSAAYFCASSPSQGNYGYTFGSGTRLTVV.

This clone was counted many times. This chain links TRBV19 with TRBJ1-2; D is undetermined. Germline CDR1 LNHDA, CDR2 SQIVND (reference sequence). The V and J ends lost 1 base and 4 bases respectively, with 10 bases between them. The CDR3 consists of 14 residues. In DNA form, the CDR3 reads TGTGCCAGTAGTATAGGATACGGTCCCTATGGCTACACCTTC. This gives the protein CASSIGYGPYGYTF.

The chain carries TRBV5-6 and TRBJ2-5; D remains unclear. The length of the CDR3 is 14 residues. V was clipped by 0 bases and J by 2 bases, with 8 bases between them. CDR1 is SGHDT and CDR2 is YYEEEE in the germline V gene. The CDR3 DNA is TGTGCCAGCAGCTTGGGCCGACGGCAAGAGACCCAGTACTTC. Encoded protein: CASSLGRRQETQYF.

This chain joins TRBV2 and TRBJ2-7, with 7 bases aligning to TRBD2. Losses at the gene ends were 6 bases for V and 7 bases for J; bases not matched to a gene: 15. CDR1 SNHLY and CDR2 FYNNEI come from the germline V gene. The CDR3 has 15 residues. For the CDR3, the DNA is TGTGCCAGCAGCTCAACCACTCGTCCGGGAGGAGAGCAGTACTTC. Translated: CASSSTTRPGGEQYF. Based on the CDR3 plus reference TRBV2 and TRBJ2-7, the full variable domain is EPEVTQTPSHQVTQMGQEVILRCVPISNHLYFYWYRQILGQKVEFLVSFYNNEISEKSEIFDDQFSVERPDGSNFTLKIRSTKLEDSAMYFCASSSTTRPGGEQYFGPGTRLTVT.

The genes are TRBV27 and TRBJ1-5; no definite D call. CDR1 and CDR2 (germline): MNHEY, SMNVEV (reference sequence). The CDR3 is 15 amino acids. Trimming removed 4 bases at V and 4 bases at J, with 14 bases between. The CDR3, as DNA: TGTGCCAGCAGTTCCCCGGCCCTGGGAAATCAGCCCCAGCATTTT. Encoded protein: CASSSPALGNQPQHF.

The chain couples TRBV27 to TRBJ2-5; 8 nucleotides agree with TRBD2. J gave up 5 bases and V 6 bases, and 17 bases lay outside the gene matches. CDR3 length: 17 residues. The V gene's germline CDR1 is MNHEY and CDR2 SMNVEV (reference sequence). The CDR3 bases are TGTGCCAGCAGGCGCTATTGGGGCGGGAGGCCCGAGGAGACCCAGTACTTC. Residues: CASRRYWGGRPEETQYF.

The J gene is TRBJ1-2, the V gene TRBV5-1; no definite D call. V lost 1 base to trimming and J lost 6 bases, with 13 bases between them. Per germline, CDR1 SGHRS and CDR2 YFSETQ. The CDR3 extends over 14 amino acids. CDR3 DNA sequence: TGCGCCAGCAGCTTGCCGAATGCACGGAATGGCTACACCTTC. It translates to CASSLPNARNGYTF.

In nucleotides, the CDR3 is TGCGCCAGCAGTGAAGGGACAGTCCATTCCGGCTATGGCTACACCTTC. As protein: CASSEGTVHSGYGYTF. The chain combines TRBV10-1 with TRBJ1-2; 7 nucleotides align to TRBD1. After removal of 3 bases from V and 4 bases from J, the junction contained 11 bases not matched to a gene. This CDR3 contains 16 residues. From germline, CDR1 is WNHNN and CDR2 SYGVQD (reference sequence).

The chain's CDR3 is CASSIRDPPSGQFF. DNA of the CDR3: TGTGCCAGTAGCATTCGGGACCCACCATCTGGCCAGTTCTTC. The chain couples TRBV19 to TRBJ2-1, with D perhaps matching TRBD1 or TRBD2 (5 bases each). CDR1 is LNHDA and CDR2 is SQIVND in the germline V gene (reference sequence). Trimming took 6 bases from V and 13 from J, leaving 22 bases between them. The CDR3 sequence is 14 residues long. The entire variable domain, with the rest obtained from reference TRBV19 and TRBJ2-1, is as follows: DGGITQSPKYLFRKEGQNVTLSCEQNLNHDAMYWYRQDPGQGLRLIYYSQIVNDFQKGDIAEGYSVSREKKESFPLTVTSAQKNPTAFYLCASSIRDPPSGQFFGPGTRLTVL.

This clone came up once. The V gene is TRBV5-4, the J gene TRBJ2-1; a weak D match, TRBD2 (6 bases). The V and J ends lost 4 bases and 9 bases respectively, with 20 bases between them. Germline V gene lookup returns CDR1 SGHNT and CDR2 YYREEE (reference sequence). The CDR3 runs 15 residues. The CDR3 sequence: CASSPGTGLGSEQFF. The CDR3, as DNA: TGTGCCAGCAGCCCCGGGACTGGCCTCGGGAGTGAGCAGTTCTTC.

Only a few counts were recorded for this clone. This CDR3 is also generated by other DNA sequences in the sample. CDR3 region: CASSPTRNTEAFF. CDR3 coding DNA: TGTGCCAGCTCACCGACGAGAAACACTGAAGCTTTCTTT. V gene TRBV18 combines with J gene TRBJ1-1; D call uncertain. The CDR3 has 13 amino acids. Germline V gives CDR1 KGHSH, CDR2 LQKENI. The V end lost 3 bases, the J end lost 2 bases, and 7 bases lay between the germline ends.

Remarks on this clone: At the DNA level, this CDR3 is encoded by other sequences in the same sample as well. The CDR3 sequence is CASSRGALNTEAFF. DNA of the CDR3: TGTGCCAGCAGCCGAGGGGCGCTGAACACTGAAGCTTTCTTT. This rearrangement joins TRBV7-9 to TRBJ1-1; possibly TRBD1 for D (5 bases). CDR1 is SEHNR and CDR2 is FQNEAQ in the germline V gene (reference sequence). The CDR3 runs to 14 residues. Trimming took 5 bases from V and 0 from J, leaving 10 bases between them.

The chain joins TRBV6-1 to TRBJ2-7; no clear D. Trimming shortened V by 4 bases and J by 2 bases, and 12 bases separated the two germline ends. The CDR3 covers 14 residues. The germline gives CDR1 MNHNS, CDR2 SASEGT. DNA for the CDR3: TGTGCCAGCAGTGTCGACTCCCTGCCCTACGAGCAGTACTTC. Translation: CASSVDSLPYEQYF.

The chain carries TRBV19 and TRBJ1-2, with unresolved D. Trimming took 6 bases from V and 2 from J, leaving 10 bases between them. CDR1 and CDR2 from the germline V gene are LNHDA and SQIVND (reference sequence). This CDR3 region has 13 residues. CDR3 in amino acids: CASRVGSNYGYTF. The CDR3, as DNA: TGTGCCAGTAGGGTGGGTTCAAACTATGGCTACACCTTC.

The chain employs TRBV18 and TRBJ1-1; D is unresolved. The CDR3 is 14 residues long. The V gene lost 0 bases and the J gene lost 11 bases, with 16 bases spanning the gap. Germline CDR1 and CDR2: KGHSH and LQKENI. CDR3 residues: CASSPPVAALGAFF. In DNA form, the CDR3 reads TGTGCCAGCTCACCACCTGTGGCAGCCCTTGGGGCTTTCTTT.

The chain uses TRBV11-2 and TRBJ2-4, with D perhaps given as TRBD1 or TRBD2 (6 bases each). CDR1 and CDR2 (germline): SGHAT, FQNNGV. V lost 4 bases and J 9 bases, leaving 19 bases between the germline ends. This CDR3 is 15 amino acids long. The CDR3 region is CASSSTQGRRAIQYF. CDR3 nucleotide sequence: TGTGCCAGCAGCTCTACTCAGGGGCGGAGGGCCATTCAGTACTTC.

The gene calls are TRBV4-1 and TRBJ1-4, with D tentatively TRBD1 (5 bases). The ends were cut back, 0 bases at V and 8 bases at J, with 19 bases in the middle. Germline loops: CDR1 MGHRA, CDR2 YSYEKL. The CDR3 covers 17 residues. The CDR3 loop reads CASSQDQGGPGREKLFF. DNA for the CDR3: TGCGCCAGCAGCCAAGATCAGGGTGGCCCAGGAAGGGAAAAACTGTTTTTT.